The sequence of this TCR beta chain was determined in a study of shared clonotypes between healthy human individuals (dated by TCRdb to the early 2020s). Background on the whole study: Three men and two women, aged 18 to 49 years, made up the cohort. Blood TCR repertoires of a handful of healthy adults were deeply sequenced to estimate repertoire size and the extent of clonotype sharing between individuals. For each donor, CD4 naive and CD4 memory were each given three plates, CD8 naive was given two plates, and CD8 memory was given one plate. Different laboratories and diverse techniques were used to prepare libraries and sequence TCR repertoires, to increase sequencing depth and limit assay-specific biases. Leukapheresis yielded between about 0.9 and 9.5 billion PBMCs per donor. Results and caveats for the whole study, not just this receptor: When a few donors were compared, the shared fraction of clonotypes was about 5% for naive CD4, 3% to 4% for naive CD8, 2.3% for memory CD4, and 0.4% for memory CD8. Sampling was limited to blood, and TCR repertoires in tissue likely differ from TCR repertoires in blood. Because the study included only a small number of donors, the genetic and exposure-history diversity represented was limited. Rarefaction of sorted-subset datasets indicated incomplete sequencing despite the large sequencing depth. Higher generation probabilities were observed for clonotypes shared by all four sorted-subset donors than for non-shared clonotypes. Larger estimated clonotype richness was generally found for naive subsets than for memory subsets. Pairwise subsampling led to the expectation that sequencing depth would affect the degree of clonotype sharing among donors.

From cysteine to phenylalanine, the CDR3 is 13 amino acids long. The sequence is cut down to CDR3 DNA, 39 bases in frame from base 1. Per the germline V gene, SQVTM is the CDR1 and ANQGSEA is the CDR2. V is cut by 6 bases and J by 3 bases, and the space between the germline ends is 14 bases. On this clone itself: Its antigen is unknown. The sample holds no much larger clone one base away, and base qualities are not on file.

CD8 naive samples consisted of CD45RO-negative cells that were positively selected for CCR7, yielding a CD45RA+CCR7+ population without TemRA cells. Healthy HIV-negative adults with no recently reported acute infections or vaccinations were included as donors. Every donor was a Caucasian adult residing in Nashville, Tennessee, USA. Blood was obtained by leukapheresis, after which PBMCs were separated by Ficoll-Histopaque density gradient centrifugation and cryopreserved in liquid nitrogen vapor phase. Analytical flow cytometry was used to check the purity and quantity of each magnetically sorted T cell population. From each sorted fraction, genomic DNA was isolated and quantified by UV absorbance on a Nanodrop 2000c. Using the deep immunoSEQ assay, multiplex PCR amplified TCR CDR3 regions from genomic DNA. Extracted genomic DNA from each cell subset was distributed evenly across all wells of several immunoSEQ 96-well plates, and each plate was treated as a replicate. For sorted subsets, each replicate PCR was loaded with around 200 ng genomic DNA, equivalent to some 31,000 T cell genomes. Purified libraries were quantified with a Qubit 3.0 fluorometer, sized on a Bioanalyzer 2100, and re-quantified with the KAPA Library Quantification kit. Every immunoSEQ 96-well plate was sequenced on a separate single-read 150-cycle Illumina NextSeq 550 flow cell. The study's own analysis went as follows. Because the immunoSEQ output held only junctional sequences and lacked quality scores, the filtering could not match the filtering applied to full-length reads. Sequences were annotated with PyIR, a Python wrapper for IgBLAST v1.9, using IMGT germline references to assign V/J genes and CDR3. Reads with weak V/J assignments (E-value above 1e-6), missing CDR3, stop codons, out-of-frame junctions, or ambiguous translated residues were removed. V3J clonotypes were defined as sequences sharing the same inferred V gene, J gene, and CDR3 amino acid sequence. The percentage overlap between two repertoires was calculated by dividing the number of shared unique clonotypes by the size of the smaller repertoire. Richness of each repertoire was evaluated using RTK rarefaction, the Chao1 estimator, and Recon v2.1 estimates of unobserved clonotypes. Generation probabilities were computed with OLGA for all TCRbeta clonotypes obtained by the gDNA method from a few donors. What TCRdb holds here is the immuneACCESS table cut down to in-frame rearrangements. Part of the clones is not present; checked against another copy, under half of the missing clones reflect an unresolved V gene, and the others are unexplained. The DNA gave D and trimming, while V, J and clone size come from that table. Counted in this sample were over 2 million clones; about 95% of them appeared once. Clones ranked in the top ten supply 0.9% to 1.3% of the sample.

The specimen was naive CD8+ T cells sorted from blood. The sample's cell subset or site label, decoded: CD45RA+CCR7+. In this chain, TRBV29-1 is recombined with TRBJ2-5; the D gene remains uncertain. This clonotype was obtained from a man younger than 35 in good health. The nucleotides are TGCAGCGTCGAAAGCAGAACAGAAGAGACCCAGTACTTC. This codes for CSVESRTEETQYF.